One and the same sample provided the 30 T cell receptor beta chains below, sequenced in a study of T cells in Graves' hyperthyroidism and ophthalmopathy. RNA transcripts were the template for amplifying TCR beta CDR3 regions. When the TCR CDR3 underwent first-round RT-PCR, the HTBI primer set was used. TCRdb reanalysed the multiplex PCR reads using MiXCR and keeps one entry per CDR3 protein. The sample lists approximately 350,000 distinct CDR3 sequences, roughly 15% occurring once. The sample consisted of blood. The receptors originated from a woman in her sixties or seventies with Graves' ophthalmopathy.

In the case of this clonotype: Sequence at one end of the junction differs from germline and may be a read error. The chain links TRBV12-3 or TRBV12-4 to TRBJ2-1; TRBD2 matches 7 bases. There are 13 residues in the CDR3. Here the CDR3 DNA reads TGCGCCACGGGGAGGGCCACCTACAATGAGCAGTTCTTC. Translation gives CATGRATYNEQFF.

This rearrangement joins TRBV5-1 to TRBJ2-5; D gene uncertain. There are 16 residues in the CDR3. Germline V CDR1 and CDR2: SGHRS, YFSETQ. The germline V and J ends were trimmed by 3 bases and 2 bases, with 17 bases remaining between them. The CDR3 sequence is CASSSGRAPQQETQYF. As DNA, the CDR3 is TGCGCCAGCAGCTCTGGACGGGCACCGCAACAAGAGACCCAGTACTTC.

This clonotype was seen many times. The CDR3 coding sequence is TGTGCCAGCAGTCCGTCGTTCCAAGAGACCCAGTACTTC. This sequence encodes CASSPSFQETQYF. J is TRBJ2-5 and V is TRBV11-2; D unresolved. V was clipped by 6 bases and J by 1 base, with 9 bases between them. The V gene's germline CDR1 is SGHAT and CDR2 FQNNGV. This CDR3 has 13 residues.

The chain uses TRBV12-5 and TRBJ2-3; tentative D call: TRBD1 (5 bases). Trimming removed 6 bases at V and 4 bases at J, with 14 bases between. The CDR3 runs 14 residues. CDR1 and CDR2 (germline): LGHNT, FRNRAP. The CDR3 DNA reads TGTGCTAGTGGCTCAGGGTCAACGGCAGATACGCAGTATTTT. Its translation: CASGSGSTADTQYF.

This clonotype occurred a few times. The chain carries TRBV28 and TRBJ2-1, with 10 bases that match TRBD2. Trimming cost V 7 bases and J 6 bases; bases outside gene matches: 0. The length of the CDR3 is 12 residues. The V gene's germline CDR1 is MDHEN and CDR2 SYDVKM. As DNA, the CDR3 is TGTGCCAGCACTAGCGGGGGCAATGAGCAGTTCTTC. It yields the protein CASTSGGNEQFF.

There are many counts of this clonotype. The CDR3 sequence is CAIEAGQPPYEQYF. For the CDR3, the DNA is TGTGCCATTGAAGCGGGACAGCCCCCTTACGAGCAGTACTTC. V gene TRBV24-1 combines with J gene TRBJ2-7, with D perhaps TRBD1 or TRBD2 (7 bases each). This CDR3 is 14 amino acids long. Trimming stripped 11 bases from V and 4 bases from J, with 20 bases between. Germline V lookup: CDR1 KGHDR, CDR2 SFDVKD.

This clonotype appeared a few times. J is TRBJ1-5 and V is TRBV20-1, with 8 positions matching TRBD1. V was pared by 6 bases and J by 0 bases, with 4 bases of the junction left unmatched. The CDR3 has 14 residues. CDR1 DFQATT and CDR2 SNEGSKA come from the germline V gene (reference sequence). The CDR3 nucleotides are TGCAGTGCCAAGGGGACAGGTAGCAATCAGCCCCAGCATTTT. Translated: CSAKGTGSNQPQHF.

At least ten counts were recorded for this clonotype. V usage is TRBV5-1 and J usage is TRBJ2-2; D gene ambiguous. Germline V gene data show CDR1 as SGHRS and CDR2 as YFSETQ. The CDR3 has 14 residues. V gave up 0 bases and J gave up 2 bases, with 5 bases separating them. This CDR3 reads CASSLGPNTGELFF. The CDR3 region has the DNA TGCGCCAGCAGCTTGGGGCCCAACACCGGGGAGCTGTTTTTT.

The chain links TRBV12-3 or TRBV12-4 to TRBJ1-1; D remains unclear. Trimming removed 7 bases from V and 4 bases from J, with 13 bases in between. The CDR3 runs 13 residues. The CDR3 reads CASMVTPGTEAFF. The CDR3 DNA sequence: TGTGCCAGCATGGTGACCCCGGGCACTGAAGCTTTCTTT.

V usage is TRBV7-8 and J usage is TRBJ1-1; D gene ambiguous. The V gene lost 5 bases and the J gene lost 7 bases, with 14 bases spanning the gap. CDR1 is SGHVS and CDR2 is FQNEAQ in the germline V gene. This CDR3 is built from 13 residues. The CDR3 reads CASSQGYGDEAFF. In DNA form, the CDR3 reads TGTGCCAGCAGCCAAGGCTATGGGGATGAAGCTTTCTTT. Combining the CDR3 with reference TRBV7-8 and TRBJ1-1 gives the whole variable domain GAGVSQSPRYKVAKRGQDVALRCDPISGHVSLFWYQQALGQGPEFLTYFQNEAQLDKSGLPSDRFFAERPEGSVSTLKIQRTQQEDSAVYLCASSQGYGDEAFFGQGTRLTVV.

There are many counts of this clonotype. The chain links TRBV5-1 to TRBJ2-1; 9 bases agree with TRBD2. Germline V gene data show CDR1 as SGHRS and CDR2 as YFSETQ. The CDR3 length is 14 residues. V shed 4 bases, J shed 10 bases, and the junction held 9 bases outside the gene matches. CDR3 coding DNA: TGCGCCAGCAGCAGGTTAGCGGGAGTCGAGGAGCAGTTCTTC. It translates to CASSRLAGVEEQFF.

This clonotype was seen only a few times. The chain recombines TRBV4-1 with TRBJ2-7; 10 bases map to TRBD2. Unmatched junction bases numbered 6, after V lost 1 base and J lost 3 bases. CDR1 and CDR2 from the germline V gene are MGHRA and YSYEKL. This CDR3 is built from 16 residues. CDR3 DNA: TGCGCCAGCAGCCAAGTGCTAGCGGGAGACAACTACGAGCAGTACTTC. This gives the protein CASSQVLAGDNYEQYF.

This clonotype was detected only once. The chain carries TRBV12-3 or TRBV12-4 and TRBJ2-1; TRBD1 matches 8 bases. The CDR3 totals 14 residues. J lost 5 bases, V lost 5 bases, and 5 bases had no gene match. DNA for the CDR3: TGTGCCAGCAGTCCACTGACAGGGGACAATGAGCAGTTCTTC. The encoded protein is CASSPLTGDNEQFF.

Only a few counts were recorded for this clonotype. The rearrangement links TRBV28 to TRBJ1-5; D uncertain. V lost 6 bases and J 3 bases, leaving 9 bases between the germline ends. The germline CDR1 and CDR2 sequences are MDHEN and SYDVKM. The CDR3 extends over 13 amino acids. CDR3 in amino acids: CASRLGFNQPQHF. For the CDR3, the DNA is TGTGCCAGCAGATTAGGGTTCAATCAGCCCCAGCATTTT.

This clonotype was observed at least ten times. V is TRBV5-1 and J is TRBJ2-7, with D perhaps TRBD2 (5 bases). CDR3 length: 15 amino acids. V lost 0 bases, J lost 1 base, and 11 bases lay in between. Germline CDR1 SGHRS, CDR2 YFSETQ. The CDR3 bases are TGCGCCAGCAGCTTGGCTGCGGGCCCTTCCTACGAGCAGTACTTC. The encoded protein is CASSLAAGPSYEQYF.

This clonotype was detected many times. The chain combines TRBV12-3 or TRBV12-4 with TRBJ1-2, with 7 bases aligning to TRBD1. Unmatched junction bases numbered 11, after V lost 5 bases and J lost 5 bases. The CDR3 loop spans 15 amino acids. The CDR3 spells CASSPRRDSLYGYTF. The CDR3 nucleotides read TGTGCCAGCAGTCCCCGCCGGGACAGCTTATATGGCTACACCTTC.

This clonotype appeared a few times. CDR3 sequence (DNA): TGTGCCAGCAGTTACTCTAGGACAGGGGTGACCACCGGGGAGCTGTTTTTT. Amino acid sequence: CASSYSRTGVTTGELFF. The rearrangement uses TRBV6-2 or TRBV6-3 and TRBJ2-2, with 9 bases identical to TRBD1. Germline values: CDR1 MNHEY, CDR2 SVGEGT. V lost 0 bases, J lost 4 bases, and 6 bases stayed unmatched. This CDR3 contains 17 residues.

This clonotype was recorded at least ten times. The chain is built from TRBV2 and TRBJ2-1, with a weak D call TRBD2 (5 bases). This CDR3 contains 16 residues. Germline V gene sequence: CDR1 SNHLY, CDR2 FYNNEI. V lost 1 base, J lost 2 bases, and 12 bases lay in between. The CDR3 reads CASSEDLAGPYNEQFF. CDR3 DNA: TGTGCCAGCAGTGAAGATCTAGCCGGTCCCTACAATGAGCAGTTCTTC.

This clonotype appeared many times. This chain connects TRBV28 to TRBJ2-1; 10 bases are shared with TRBD1. Per the germline V gene, CDR1 is MDHEN and CDR2 is SYDVKM. This CDR3 region has 16 residues. V was clipped by 5 bases and J by 4 bases; unmatched bases: 8. For the CDR3, the DNA is TGTGCCAGCAGTGGACGACAGGGGGCAAAATACAATGAGCAGTTCTTC. Protein sequence: CASSGRQGAKYNEQFF.

This chain connects TRBV20-1 to TRBJ2-3, with 9 bases lining up with TRBD2. V lost 7 bases and J lost 1; bases outside the gene matches: 3. Germline V CDR1 and CDR2: DFQATT, SNEGSKA (reference sequence). The length of the CDR3 is 13 residues. The CDR3 coding sequence is TGCAGTGTTCGGACTAGCGGCACAGATACGCAGTATTTT. Translation: CSVRTSGTDTQYF.

This clonotype was seen only a few times. The chain combines TRBV27 with TRBJ2-7; 9 positions match TRBD1. The CDR3 consists of 16 residues. The V gene's germline CDR1 is MNHEY and CDR2 SMNVEV (reference sequence). Trimming cost V 1 base and J 1 base; bases outside gene matches: 5. CDR3 region: CASSLLGDRVSYEQYF. The CDR3 region has the DNA TGTGCCAGCAGTTTATTGGGGGACAGGGTATCCTACGAGCAGTACTTC.

This clonotype was recorded many times. The chain has TRBV20-1 and TRBJ2-7; TRBD1 matches 10 bases. After removal of 6 bases from V and 5 bases from J, the junction contained 10 bases not matched to a gene. The CDR3 has 14 amino acids. The germline gives CDR1 DFQATT, CDR2 SNEGSKA (reference sequence). The DNA of the CDR3 is TGCAGTGCCTTCTTGGGACAGGGGATCCACGAGCAGTACTTC. Its translation is CSAFLGQGIHEQYF.

This clonotype occurred a few times. The CDR3 bases are TGTGCCAGCATCTCGAGGGAGGGAGGGGACGAGCAGTACTTC. Translating gives CASISREGGDEQYF. J is TRBJ2-7 and V is TRBV5-5; 7 bases align to TRBD2. After removal of 6 bases from V and 5 bases from J, the junction contained 11 bases not matched to a gene. The CDR3 runs to 14 residues. In germline, CDR1 is SGHKS, CDR2 YYEKEE (reference sequence).

This clonotype was seen repeatedly, ten times or more. The chain recombines TRBV27 with TRBJ2-5; D gene uncertain. Trimming left V 4 bases short and J 4 bases short, with 16 bases between. This CDR3 has 15 residues. Germline V gene data show CDR1 as MNHEY and CDR2 as SMNVEV (reference sequence). The CDR3 here is CASSSIPSVGETQYF. CDR3 bases: TGTGCCAGCAGTTCAATCCCGAGCGTGGGAGAGACCCAGTACTTC.

This clonotype has at least ten counts. The chain links TRBV28 to TRBJ2-5; D remains unclear. CDR3 length: 14 amino acids. CDR1 is MDHEN and CDR2 is SYDVKM in the germline V gene. Trimming pared 3 bases from V and 3 bases from J, leaving 11 bases between. The CDR3 is CASSFSLLKETQYF. The DNA of the CDR3 is TGTGCCAGCAGTTTTTCCTTATTGAAAGAGACCCAGTACTTC.

This clonotype appeared a single time. This may arise from a read error, as a much more abundant clone is one base away. The genes are TRBV6-2 or TRBV6-3 and TRBJ2-7; D call uncertain. CDR3 length equals 14 residues. Germline V CDR1 and CDR2: MNHEY, SVGEGT. The CDR3 region is CASSYGRVSYERYF. In DNA form, the CDR3 reads TGTGCCAGCAGTTACGGTCGAGTTTCCTACGAGCGGTACTTC.

This clonotype was seen more than once but under ten times. A read error may account for a junction end that differs from germline. The chain couples TRBV5-1 to TRBJ2-3; 7 bases line up with TRBD1. Per the germline V gene, CDR1 is SGHRS and CDR2 is YFSETQ. The CDR3 consists of 15 residues. The CDR3 DNA sequence: TGCGCCGGCAGCGCCACCGGGACAGAACCAGATACGCAGTATTTT. Protein product: CAGSATGTEPDTQYF.

This clonotype was counted many times. The chain employs TRBV7-6 and TRBJ2-7; 7 bases agree with TRBD2. The V and J ends lost 7 bases and 4 bases, in that order; junction bases with no gene match: 16. In germline, CDR1 is SGHVS, CDR2 FNYEAQ. The CDR3 runs 16 residues. The CDR3 bases are TGTGCCAGCACCGAAGGGAGGGTCTCGGGTTTTTACGAGCAGTACTTC. Residues: CASTEGRVSGFYEQYF.

The sample holds many counts of this clonotype. CDR3 amino acids: CASSRQGVNTEAFF. In DNA, the CDR3 is TGTGCCAGCAGTCGACAGGGAGTCAACACTGAAGCTTTCTTT. This chain uses TRBV2 with TRBJ1-1; 7 bases fit TRBD1. The CDR3 is 14 residues long. The germline gives CDR1 SNHLY, CDR2 FYNNEI. V shed 5 bases, J shed 2 bases, and the junction held 5 bases outside the gene matches.

The chain uses TRBV25-1 and TRBJ2-1, with 9 nucleotides matching TRBD2. The CDR3 totals 16 residues. V lost 3 bases to trimming and J lost 0 bases; unmatched junction nucleotides: 3. Germline lookup yields CDR1 MGHDK and CDR2 SYGVNS. The CDR3 DNA sequence: TGTGCCAGCAGTGAGGGACTAGCTCGCTCCTACAATGAGCAGTTCTTC. As protein: CASSEGLARSYNEQFF.